A single TCR beta chain is shown here with its context. Its antigen is still unknown. The entry originates in a study of CD8 T cells in ankylosing spondylitis. Study-wide results and caveats: Apparently characteristic of ankylosing spondylitis blood was a TCR beta motif (roughly eight highly homologous variants).

TCRdb independently ran MiXCR on the 5' RACE reads; one entry per CDR3 protein. Counted here are around 770,000 distinct CDR3 sequences, around 20% occurring once; the ten biggest clones make up under 20%. The CDR3 extends over 13 amino acids. The germline CDR1 and CDR2 sequences are SQVTM and ANQGSEA. V gave up 4 bases and J gave up 3 bases, with 12 bases separating them. V is TRBV29-1 and J is TRBJ1-1, with D perhaps TRBD1 (6 bases). The sequenced sample consisted of blood, either unsorted or a sorted T cell fraction (not recorded which). The sequence was obtained from a male donor with ankylosing spondylitis. The CDR3 reads CSVVVQGYTEAFF. The CDR3 DNA reads TGCAGCGTTGTAGTACAGGGCTACACTGAAGCTTTCTTT.